The clone carrying this T cell receptor beta chain appeared many times. Looked up from germline, CDR1 is SEHNR and CDR2 is FQNEAQ (reference sequence). Trimming stripped 2 bases from V and 3 bases from J, with 9 bases between. This CDR3 is 14 amino acids long. The data belong to a study of T cells after yellow fever vaccination. UMIs were added to TCR cDNA along with a universal primer site when it was made by 5'RACE template switching. TCRdb reprocessed the 5' RACE reads via MiXCR and lists one record per CDR3 protein. The sample includes fewer than 350,000 distinct CDR3 sequences, roughly 9.4% of them seen just once.

This sequence joins TRBV7-9 and TRBJ2-3, with a weak D call TRBD2 (5 bases). This clonotype was obtained from a man aged 18 to 30 who received the YFV17D yellow fever vaccine. The material was PBMCs, obtained on the day of the first yellow fever vaccination. CDR3: CASSLPRVTDTQYF. CDR3 DNA sequence: TGTGCCAGCAGCTTACCGCGGGTAACAGATACGCAGTATTTT.